The T cell receptor (beta chain) under discussion was sequenced for a study of blood T cell repertoires in COVID-19. As for the study in general: Whether acute or convalescent, the COVID-19 samples came from the United States, Italy and Spain.

Germline V gene lookup returns CDR1 KGHSH and CDR2 LQKENI. This CDR3 has 13 residues. After removal of 3 bases from V and 13 bases from J, the junction contained 10 bases not matched to a gene. This clone was counted once. Using immunoSEQ multiplex PCR, the repertoire was profiled, and TCRdb retains in-frame clones only, with some absent. The data contain about 67,000 clones, 75% to 85% of them seen just once; the ten biggest clones take up 5.5% to 7%. The chain uses TRBV18 and TRBJ1-2; 8 positions match TRBD1. The receptor comes from a woman in her sixties or seventies with acute or convalescent COVID-19. The specimen sequenced was peripheral blood. For the CDR3, the DNA is TGTGCCAGCTCACCCCGGGACAGGACTTCCTCCACCTTC. It yields the protein CASSPRDRTSSTF.